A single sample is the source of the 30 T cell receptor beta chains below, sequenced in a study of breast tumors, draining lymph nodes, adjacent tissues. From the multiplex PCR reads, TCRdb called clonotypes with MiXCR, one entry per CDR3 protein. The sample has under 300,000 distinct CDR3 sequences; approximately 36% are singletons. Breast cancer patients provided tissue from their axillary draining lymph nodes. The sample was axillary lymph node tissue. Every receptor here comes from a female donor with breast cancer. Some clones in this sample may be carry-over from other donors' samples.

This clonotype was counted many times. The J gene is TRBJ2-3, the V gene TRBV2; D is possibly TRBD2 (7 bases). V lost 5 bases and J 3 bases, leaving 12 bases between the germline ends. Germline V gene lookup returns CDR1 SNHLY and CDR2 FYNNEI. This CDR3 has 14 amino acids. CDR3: CASSKRGGTDTQYF. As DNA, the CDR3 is TGTGCCAGCAGTAAAAGGGGGGGAACAGATACGCAGTATTTT.

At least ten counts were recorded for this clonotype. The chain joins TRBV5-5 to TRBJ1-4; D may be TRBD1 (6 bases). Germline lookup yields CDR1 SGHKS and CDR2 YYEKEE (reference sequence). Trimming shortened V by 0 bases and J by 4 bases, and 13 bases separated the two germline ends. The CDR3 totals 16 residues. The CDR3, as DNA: TGTGCCAGCAGCTTGGGGACAGTTCCTTTTAATGAAAAACTGTTTTTT. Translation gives CASSLGTVPFNEKLFF. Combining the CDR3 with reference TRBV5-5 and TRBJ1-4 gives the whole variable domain DAGVTQSPTHLIKTRGQQVTLRCSPISGHKSVSWYQQVLGQGPQFIFQYYEKEERGRGNFPDRFSARQFPNYSSELNVNALLLGDSALYLCASSLGTVPFNEKLFFGSGTQLSVL.

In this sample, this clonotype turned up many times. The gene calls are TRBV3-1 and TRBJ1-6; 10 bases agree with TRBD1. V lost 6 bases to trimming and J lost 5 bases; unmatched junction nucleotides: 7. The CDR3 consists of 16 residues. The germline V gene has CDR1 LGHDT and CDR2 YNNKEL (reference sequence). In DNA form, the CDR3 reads TGTGCCAGCAGTCGGAGACAGGGGGCTAATAATTCACCCCTCCACTTT. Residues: CASSRRQGANNSPLHF.

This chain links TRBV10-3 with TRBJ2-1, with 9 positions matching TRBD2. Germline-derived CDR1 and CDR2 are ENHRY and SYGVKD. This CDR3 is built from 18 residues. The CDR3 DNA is TGTGCGAGCAGAGCGCGGGAGGGCCTAGTGAGCTCCTACAATGAGCAGTTCTTC. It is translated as CASRAREGLVSSYNEQFF.

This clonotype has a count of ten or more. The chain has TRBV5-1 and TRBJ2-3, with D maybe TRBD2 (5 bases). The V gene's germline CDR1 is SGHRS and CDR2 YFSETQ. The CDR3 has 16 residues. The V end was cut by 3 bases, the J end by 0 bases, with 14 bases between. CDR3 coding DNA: TGCGCCAGCAGCTCCTTCGGAGGAACTAGCACAGATACGCAGTATTTT. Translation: CASSSFGGTSTDTQYF.

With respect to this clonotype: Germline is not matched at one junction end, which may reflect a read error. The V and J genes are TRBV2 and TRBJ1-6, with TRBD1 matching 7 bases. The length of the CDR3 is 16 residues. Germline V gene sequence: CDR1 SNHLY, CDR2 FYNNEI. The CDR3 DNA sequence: TGTGCCAGCAGACTCCCGGGACAGAGGGGAATTCACCCCCCCCACTTT. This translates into CASRLPGQRGIHPPHF.

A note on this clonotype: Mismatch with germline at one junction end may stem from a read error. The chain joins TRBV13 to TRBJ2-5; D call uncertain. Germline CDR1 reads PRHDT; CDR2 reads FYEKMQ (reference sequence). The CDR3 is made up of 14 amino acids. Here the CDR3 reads CASSFHGGQETQYF. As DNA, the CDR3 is TGCGCCAGCAGCTTTCACGGCGGCCAAGAGACCCAGTACTTC.

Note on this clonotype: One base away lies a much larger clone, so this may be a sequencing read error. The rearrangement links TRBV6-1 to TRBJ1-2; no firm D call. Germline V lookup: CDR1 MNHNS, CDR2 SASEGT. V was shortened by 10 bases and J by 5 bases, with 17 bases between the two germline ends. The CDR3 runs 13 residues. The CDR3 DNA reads TGTGCCACCGGGCCGGGGTTGGGTTATGGCTACACCTTC. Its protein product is CATGPGLGYGYTF.

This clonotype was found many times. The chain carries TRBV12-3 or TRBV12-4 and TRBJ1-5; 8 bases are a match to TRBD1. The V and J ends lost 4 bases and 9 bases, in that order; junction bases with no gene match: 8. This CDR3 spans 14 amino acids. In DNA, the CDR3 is TGTGCCAGCAGTTATCACAGGGGGGTAGGGCCCCAGCATTTT. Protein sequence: CASSYHRGVGPQHF.

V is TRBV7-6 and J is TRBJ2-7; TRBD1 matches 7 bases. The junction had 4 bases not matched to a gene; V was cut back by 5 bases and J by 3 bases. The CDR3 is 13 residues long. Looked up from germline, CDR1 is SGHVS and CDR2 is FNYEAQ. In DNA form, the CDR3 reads TGTGCCAGCAGCCAGAGGGGGCGCTACGAGCAGTACTTC. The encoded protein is CASSQRGRYEQYF.

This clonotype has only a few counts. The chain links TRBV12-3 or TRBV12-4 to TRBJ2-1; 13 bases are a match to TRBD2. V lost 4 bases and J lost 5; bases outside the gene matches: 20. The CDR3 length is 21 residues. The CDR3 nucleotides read TGTGCCAGCAGTTCCTCTCCAGGACTAGCGGGAGAATGGCTGAAAGACAATGAGCAGTTCTTC. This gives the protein CASSSSPGLAGEWLKDNEQFF.

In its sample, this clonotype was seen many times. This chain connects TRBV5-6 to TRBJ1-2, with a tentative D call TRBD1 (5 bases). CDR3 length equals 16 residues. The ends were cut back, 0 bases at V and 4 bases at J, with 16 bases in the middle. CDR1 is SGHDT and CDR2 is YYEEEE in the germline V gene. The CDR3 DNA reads TGTGCCAGCAGCTTGGGGGGGGGAGGTAGATCCTATGGCTACACCTTC. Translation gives CASSLGGGGRSYGYTF.

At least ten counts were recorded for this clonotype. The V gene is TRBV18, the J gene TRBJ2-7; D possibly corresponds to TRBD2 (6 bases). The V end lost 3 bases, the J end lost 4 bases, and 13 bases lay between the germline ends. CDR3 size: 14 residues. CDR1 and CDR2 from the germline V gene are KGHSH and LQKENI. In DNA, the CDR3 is TGTGCCAGCTCACCTTCGGACGGGAGATACGAGCAGTACTTC. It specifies CASSPSDGRYEQYF. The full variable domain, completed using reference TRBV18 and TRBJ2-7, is NAGVMQNPRHLVRRRGQEARLRCSPMKGHSHVYWYRQLPEEGLKFMVYLQKENIIDESGMPKERFSAEFPKEGPSILRIQQVVRGDSAAYFCASSPSDGRYEQYFGPGTRLTVT.

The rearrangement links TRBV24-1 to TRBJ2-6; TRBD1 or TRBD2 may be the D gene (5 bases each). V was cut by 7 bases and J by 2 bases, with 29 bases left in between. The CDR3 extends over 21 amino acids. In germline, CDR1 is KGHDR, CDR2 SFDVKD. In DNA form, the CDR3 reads TGTGCCACCAGCATAAACAGCGTAGGAGTAGGTATGGGGGCTGGGGCCAACGTCCTGACTTTC. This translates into CATSINSVGVGMGAGANVLTF.

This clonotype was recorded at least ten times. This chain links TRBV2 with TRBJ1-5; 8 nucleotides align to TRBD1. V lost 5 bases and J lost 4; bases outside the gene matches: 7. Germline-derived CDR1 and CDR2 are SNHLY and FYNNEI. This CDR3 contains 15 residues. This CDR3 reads CASSKGQGRNQPQHF. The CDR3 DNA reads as TGTGCCAGCAGTAAAGGACAGGGTAGGAATCAGCCCCAGCATTTT.

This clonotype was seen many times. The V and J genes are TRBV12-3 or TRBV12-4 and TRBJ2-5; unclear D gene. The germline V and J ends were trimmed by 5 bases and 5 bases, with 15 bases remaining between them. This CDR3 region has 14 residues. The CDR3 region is CASSPWTVGETQYF. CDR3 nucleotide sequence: TGTGCCAGCAGTCCGTGGACGGTGGGGGAGACCCAGTACTTC.

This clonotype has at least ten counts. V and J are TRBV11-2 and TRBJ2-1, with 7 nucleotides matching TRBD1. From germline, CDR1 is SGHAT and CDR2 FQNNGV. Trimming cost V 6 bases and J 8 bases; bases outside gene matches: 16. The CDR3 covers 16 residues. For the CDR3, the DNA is TGTGCCAGCAGGGACAGGTCTGGGGGTTCTAGGGATGAGCAGTTCTTC. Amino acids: CASRDRSGGSRDEQFF.

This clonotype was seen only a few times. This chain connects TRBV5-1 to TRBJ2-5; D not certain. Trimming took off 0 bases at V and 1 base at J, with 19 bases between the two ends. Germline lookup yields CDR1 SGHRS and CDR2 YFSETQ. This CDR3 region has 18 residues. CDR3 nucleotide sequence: TGCGCCAGCAGCTTGGTGGTCTCGACGTTCAAAACCCAAGAGACCCAGTACTTC. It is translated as CASSLVVSTFKTQETQYF. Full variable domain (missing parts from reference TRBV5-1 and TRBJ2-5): KAGVTQTPRYLIKTRGQQVTLSCSPISGHRSVSWYQQTPGQGLQFLFEYFSETQRNKGNFPGRFSGRQFSNSRSEMNVSTLELGDSALYLCASSLVVSTFKTQETQYFGPGTRLLVL.

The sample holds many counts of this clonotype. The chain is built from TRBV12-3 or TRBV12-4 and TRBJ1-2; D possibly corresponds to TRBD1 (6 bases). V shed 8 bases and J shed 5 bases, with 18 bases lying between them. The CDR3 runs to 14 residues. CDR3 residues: CASALGTSLYGYTF. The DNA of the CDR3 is TGTGCCAGCGCATTGGGGACATCGCTGTATGGCTACACCTTC.

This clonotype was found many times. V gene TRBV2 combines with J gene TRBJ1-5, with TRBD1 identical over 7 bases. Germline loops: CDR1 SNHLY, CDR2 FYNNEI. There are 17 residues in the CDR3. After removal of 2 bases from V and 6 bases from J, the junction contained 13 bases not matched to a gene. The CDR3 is CASSERGERGRGQPQHF. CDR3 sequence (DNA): TGTGCCAGCAGTGAAAGGGGGGAGAGGGGGCGAGGTCAGCCCCAGCATTTT. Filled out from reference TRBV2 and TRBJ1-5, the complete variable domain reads EPEVTQTPSHQVTQMGQEVILRCVPISNHLYFYWYRQILGQKVEFLVSFYNNEISEKSEIFDDQFSVERPDGSNFTLKIRSTKLEDSAMYFCASSERGERGRGQPQHFGDGTRLSIL.

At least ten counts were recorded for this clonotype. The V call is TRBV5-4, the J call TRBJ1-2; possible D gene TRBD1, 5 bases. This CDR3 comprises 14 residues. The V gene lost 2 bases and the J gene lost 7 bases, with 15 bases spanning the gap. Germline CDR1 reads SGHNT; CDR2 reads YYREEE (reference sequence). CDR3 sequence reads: CASSFFGGQGGYTF. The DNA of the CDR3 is TGTGCCAGCAGCTTCTTTGGGGGTCAAGGTGGCTACACCTTC. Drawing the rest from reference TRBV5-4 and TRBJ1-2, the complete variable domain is ETGVTQSPTHLIKTRGQQVTLRCSSQSGHNTVSWYQQALGQGPQFIFQYYREEENGRGNFPPRFSGLQFPNYSSELNVNALELDDSALYLCASSFFGGQGGYTFGSGTRLTVV.

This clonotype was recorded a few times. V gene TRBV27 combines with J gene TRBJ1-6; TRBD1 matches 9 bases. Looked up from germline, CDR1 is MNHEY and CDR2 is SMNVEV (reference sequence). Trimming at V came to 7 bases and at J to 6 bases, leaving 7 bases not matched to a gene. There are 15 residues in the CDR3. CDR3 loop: CASTYNRGPNSPLHF. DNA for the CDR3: TGTGCCAGCACCTACAACAGGGGGCCTAATTCACCCCTCCACTTT.

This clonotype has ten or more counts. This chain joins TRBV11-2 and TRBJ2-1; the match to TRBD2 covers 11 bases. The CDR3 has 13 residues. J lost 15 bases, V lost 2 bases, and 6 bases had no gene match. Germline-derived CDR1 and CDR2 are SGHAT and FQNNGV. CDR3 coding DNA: TGTGCCAGCAGCTTATCACTAGCGGGAGTGGTGTTCTTC. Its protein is CASSLSLAGVVFF.

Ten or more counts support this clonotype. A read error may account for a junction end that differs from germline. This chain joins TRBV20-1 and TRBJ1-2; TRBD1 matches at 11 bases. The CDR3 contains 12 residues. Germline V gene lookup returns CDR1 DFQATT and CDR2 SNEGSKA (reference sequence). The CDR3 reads CSAGDRGNGSTF. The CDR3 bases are TGCAGTGCTGGGGACAGGGGGAATGGCTCCACCTTC.

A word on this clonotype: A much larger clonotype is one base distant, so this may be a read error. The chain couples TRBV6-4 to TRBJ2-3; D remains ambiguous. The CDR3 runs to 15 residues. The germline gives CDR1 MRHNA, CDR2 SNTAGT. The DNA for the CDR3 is TGTGCCAGCAGTGACCAACCAGGCGGCACAGATGCGCAGTATTTT. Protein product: CASSDQPGGTDAQYF.

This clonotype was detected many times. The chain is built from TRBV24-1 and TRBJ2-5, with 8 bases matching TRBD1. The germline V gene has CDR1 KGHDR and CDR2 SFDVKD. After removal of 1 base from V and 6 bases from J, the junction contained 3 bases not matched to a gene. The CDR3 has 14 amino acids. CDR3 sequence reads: CATSDFRDRKTQYF. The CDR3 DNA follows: TGTGCCACCAGTGATTTCCGGGACAGGAAGACCCAGTACTTC.

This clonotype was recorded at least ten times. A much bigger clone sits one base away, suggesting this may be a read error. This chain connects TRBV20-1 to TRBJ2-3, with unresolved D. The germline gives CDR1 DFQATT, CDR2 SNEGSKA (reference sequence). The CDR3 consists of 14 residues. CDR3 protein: CSARAVPGTATQYF. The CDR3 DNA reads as TGCAGTGCTAGAGCGGTGCCCGGCACAGCTACGCAGTATTTT.

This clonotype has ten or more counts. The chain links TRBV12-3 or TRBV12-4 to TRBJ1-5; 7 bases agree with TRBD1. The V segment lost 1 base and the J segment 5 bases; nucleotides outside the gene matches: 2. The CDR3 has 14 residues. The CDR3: CASSLGTGYQPQHF. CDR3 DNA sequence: TGTGCCAGCAGTTTAGGGACAGGTTATCAGCCCCAGCATTTT.

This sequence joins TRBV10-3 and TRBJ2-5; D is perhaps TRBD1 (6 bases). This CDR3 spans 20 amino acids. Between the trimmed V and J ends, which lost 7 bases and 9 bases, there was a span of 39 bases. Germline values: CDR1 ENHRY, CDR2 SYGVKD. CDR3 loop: CAIKGEETLPTGRGNQPQYF. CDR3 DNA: TGTGCCATCAAGGGAGAGGAAACACTCCCCACGGGCAGGGGCAATCAGCCCCAGTACTTC.

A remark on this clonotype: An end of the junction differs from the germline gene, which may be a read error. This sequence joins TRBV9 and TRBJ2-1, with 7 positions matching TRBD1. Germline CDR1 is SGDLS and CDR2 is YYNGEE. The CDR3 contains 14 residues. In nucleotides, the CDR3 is TGTGCCAGCAGCGTAGAGGGGGCAGTCGGTGAGCAGTCCTTC. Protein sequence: CASSVEGAVGEQSF. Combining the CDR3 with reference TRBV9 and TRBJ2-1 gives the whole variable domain DSGVTQTPKHLITATGQRVTLRCSPRSGDLSVYWYQQSLDQGLQFLIQYYNGEERAKGNILERFSAQQFPDLHSELNLSSLELGDSALYFCASSVEGAVGEQSFGPGTRLTVL.